This TCR beta chain was captured by sequencing in a study of CD8+ T cells in alopecia areata. Indicated treatment: oral pan-JAK inhibitor, 5-10 mg twice daily. Following extraction, RNA underwent reverse transcription to cDNA, which served as the sequencing template. The repertoire was sequenced with immunoSEQ multiplex PCR; TCRdb's copy has only in-frame clones and lacks some. Of about 120,000 clones listed, roughly 50% are singletons. Germline-derived CDR1 and CDR2 are SGHRS and YFSETQ. The ends were cut back, 3 bases at V and 12 bases at J, with 16 bases in the middle. The CDR3 is 12 residues long.

The specimen was CD4+ T cells sorted from blood, collected at week 24, from a patient treated with tofacitinib. The rearrangement joins TRBV5-1 to TRBJ2-7; D ambiguous. This receptor was taken from a human donor with alopecia areata. The CDR3: CASSSEWGRAYF. CDR3 DNA: TGCGCCAGCAGCTCGGAATGGGGAAGGGCGTACTTC.